This T cell receptor beta chain was captured in a study of blood T cell repertoires in COVID-19. The J segment lost 5 bases and the V segment lost 2 bases, leaving 7 bases of the junction unmatched. The CDR3 spans 15 residues. Looked up from germline, CDR1 is SQVTM and CDR2 is ANQGSEA. Study members were between about 18 and 100 years old and lived in roughly 24 US regions. Some clones are missing from TCRdb's copy, which holds only in-frame ones; the method was immunoSEQ multiplex PCR. The table includes over 300,000 clones, over 75% detected once. The J gene is TRBJ2-1, the V gene TRBV29-1; TRBD1 agrees at 9 bases. The sample was PBMCs or T cells enriched from blood (not recorded which). This receptor was taken from a woman between 35 and 50 years old who had recovered from COVID-19. CDR3: CSVEPHRGHDNEQFF. DNA for the CDR3: TGCAGCGTTGAACCACACAGGGGGCACGACAATGAGCAGTTCTTC.